The subject of this entry is one T cell receptor (beta chain). Its antigen is unidentified. Extraction and reverse transcription of RNA yielded cDNA as the sequencing template. Sequenced by immunoSEQ multiplex PCR; TCRdb stores in-frame clones only, minus some. The repertoire has more than 90,000 clones, less than 45% of them found once; the top ten carry 3.1%. The CDR3 has 8 amino acids. Germline V gene lookup returns CDR1 GTSNPN and CDR2 SVGIG (reference sequence). This entry is derived from a study of CD8+ T cells in alopecia areata. Study summary: At a dose of 5 to 10 mg twice daily, oral tofacitinib was given to treated patients. General study findings and limits: Scalp sample sequencing also detects resident alphabeta T cells of normal skin. For lesional scalp, especially alopecia totalis/universalis, clonality was higher than in normal scalp.

The receptor was derived from a human donor with alopecia areata. The V gene is TRBV30, the J gene TRBJ1-2, with D unclear. The sequenced sample was CD4+ T cells sorted from blood. The CDR3 coding sequence is TGTGCTGGGGAGGGCTACACCTTC. It encodes CAGEGYTF.